This entry is about one T cell receptor (beta chain). CDR3 length equals 15 residues. Germline V lookup: CDR1 DFQATT, CDR2 SNEGSKA (reference sequence). These data belong to a study of T cells expressing NK-cell markers. cDNA encoding TCR beta was synthesized via 5'RACE template switching incorporating UMIs. TCRdb processed the 5' RACE reads again and assigns one entry to each CDR3 protein, with no DNA. The sample data list 250,000 to 300,000 distinct CDR3 sequences. Sequencing was carried out using blood T cells: a sorted CD56 or NKG2C T cell subset, CD4+ or CD8+ T cells, or bulk PBMC T cells (not recorded which). The receptor was derived from a woman between 18 and 70 years old in good health. The J gene is TRBJ2-7, the V gene TRBV20-1; no DNA is available, so the TRBD2 call from TCRdb remains unchecked. CDR3 sequence reads: CSASMVAGASYEQYF.